This T cell receptor beta chain emerged from a study of T cell responses to AZD1222 COVID-19 vaccine. Findings and caveats of the study: Close to half of spike-specific TCRs reportedly recognize unmutated variant regions. Donors, mostly white British, included more females; clonal diversity was possibly underestimated.

Comments on this clone: Antigen: not known.

Generated by immunoSEQ multiplex PCR, the TCRdb table keeps only in-frame clones and is missing some. The table lists 180,000 or so clones, over 85% of them singletons. The CDR3 consists of 15 residues. CDR1 is SGHTA, CDR2 FQGNSA, per germline. Trimming took 3 bases from V and 8 from J, leaving 16 bases between them. The chain carries TRBV7-2 and TRBJ1-4, with D possibly TRBD1 on 5 matching bases. This TCR was recovered from an adult who received the AZD1222 COVID-19 vaccine. This sample comprised peripheral blood, obtained 28 days after the second AZD1222 dose. The CDR3, as DNA: TGTGCCAGCAGCTTTCCCCAGGGCCACACCGAAAAACTGTTTTTT. Translated, it gives CASSFPQGHTEKLFF.